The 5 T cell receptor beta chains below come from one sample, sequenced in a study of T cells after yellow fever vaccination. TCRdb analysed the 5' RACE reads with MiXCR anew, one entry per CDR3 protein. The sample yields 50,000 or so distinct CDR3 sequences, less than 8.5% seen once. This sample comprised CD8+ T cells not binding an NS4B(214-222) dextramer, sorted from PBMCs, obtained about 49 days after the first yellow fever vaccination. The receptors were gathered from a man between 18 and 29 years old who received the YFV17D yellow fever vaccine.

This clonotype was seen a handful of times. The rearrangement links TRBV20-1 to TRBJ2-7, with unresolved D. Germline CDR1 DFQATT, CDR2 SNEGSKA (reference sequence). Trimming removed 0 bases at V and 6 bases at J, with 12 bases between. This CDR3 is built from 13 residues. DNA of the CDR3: TGCAGTGCTAGAGATGTTCTCGGTGTCGAGCAGTACTTC. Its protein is CSARDVLGVEQYF.

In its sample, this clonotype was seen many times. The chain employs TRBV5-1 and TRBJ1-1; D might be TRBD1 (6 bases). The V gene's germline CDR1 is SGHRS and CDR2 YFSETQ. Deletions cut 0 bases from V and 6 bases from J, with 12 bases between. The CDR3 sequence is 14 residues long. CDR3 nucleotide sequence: TGCGCCAGCAGCTTGGGTGACAGGACTCCTGAAGCTTTCTTT. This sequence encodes CASSLGDRTPEAFF. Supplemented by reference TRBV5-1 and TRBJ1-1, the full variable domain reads KAGVTQTPRYLIKTRGQQVTLSCSPISGHRSVSWYQQTPGQGLQFLFEYFSETQRNKGNFPGRFSGRQFSNSRSEMNVSTLELGDSALYLCASSLGDRTPEAFFGQGTRLTVV.

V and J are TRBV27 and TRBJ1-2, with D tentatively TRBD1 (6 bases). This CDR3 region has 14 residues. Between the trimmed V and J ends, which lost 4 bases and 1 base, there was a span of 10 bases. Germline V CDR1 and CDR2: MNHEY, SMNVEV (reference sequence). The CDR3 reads CASSSTGFNYGYTF. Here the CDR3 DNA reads TGTGCCAGCAGTTCTACAGGGTTTAACTATGGCTACACCTTC.

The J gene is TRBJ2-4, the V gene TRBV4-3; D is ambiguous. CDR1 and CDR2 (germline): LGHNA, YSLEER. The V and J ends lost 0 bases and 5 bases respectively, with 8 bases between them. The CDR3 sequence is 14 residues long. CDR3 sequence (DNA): TGCGCCAGCAGCCAAGAAGGGTTCCAAAACATTCAGTACTTC. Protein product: CASSQEGFQNIQYF.

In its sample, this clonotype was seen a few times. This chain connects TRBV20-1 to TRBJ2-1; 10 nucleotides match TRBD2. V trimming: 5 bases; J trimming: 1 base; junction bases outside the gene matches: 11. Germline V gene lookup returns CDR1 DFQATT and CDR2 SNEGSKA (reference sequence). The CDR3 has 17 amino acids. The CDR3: CSAPPGLALLSYNEQFF. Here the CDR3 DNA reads TGCAGTGCTCCACCGGGACTAGCGCTTCTTTCCTACAATGAGCAGTTCTTC.